This TCR beta chain stems from a study of T cell responses to AZD1222 COVID-19 vaccine. Data came from immunoSEQ multiplex PCR; TCRdb stores just in-frame clones and leaves some out. Of around 200,000 clones listed, 80% to 90% are singletons. Turning to this clone: Its cognate antigen is unknown.

General study points: No day 14 peak samples; only post-peak repertoires were characterized. Nearly half of spike-specific TCRs reportedly go after variant regions that carry no mutations. Spike-specific TCR breadth and depth went up after people got two AZD1222 doses. Donors, mostly white British, included more females; clonal diversity was possibly underestimated.

Trimming took off 6 bases at V and 0 bases at J, with 12 bases between the two ends. The CDR3 has 16 amino acids. Germline CDR1 and CDR2: LNHDA and SQIVND (reference sequence). This receptor was obtained from an adult in good health. The chain couples TRBV19 to TRBJ2-6; D is ambiguous. Sequenced material: peripheral blood, taken on day 0 of AZD1222 vaccination. The CDR3 region has the DNA TGTGCCAGTAGCACGGCTTGGAACTCTGGGGCCAACGTCCTGACTTTC. It encodes CASSTAWNSGANVLTF.